A selection of T cell receptor beta chains follows, all from one sample in a study of blood T cell repertoires in COVID-19. The assay was immunoSEQ multiplex PCR, and TCRdb's table has in-frame clones only and misses some. The data hold about 170,000 clones, with about 80% observed a single time. The material sequenced was peripheral blood. Receptors were obtained from a human donor with acute or convalescent COVID-19. The donor label of this sample is uncertain. Each CDR3 is given with its conserved first and last residue. The order of the fields is D gene, clone size, J gene, V gene, CDR3 protein, CDR3 DNA. A D gene is named only where the DNA matches it firmly. Where a row states a size, it is once, few, many or the class of an expanded clone; other rows omit it.

TRBD1	.	TRBJ1-2	TRBV27	CASSLVGTGGKGYGYTF	TGTGCCAGCAGTTTAGTAGGGACAGGGGGCAAAGGCTATGGCTACACCTTC
.	.	TRBJ1-3	TRBV6-5	CASSYGGDTGNTIYF	TGTGCCAGCAGTTACGGGGGGGACACTGGAAACACCATATATTTT
TRBD1	.	TRBJ1-2	TRBV2	CASRDRALGGYTF	TGTGCCAGCAGGGACAGGGCCCTGGGTGGCTACACCTTC
.	.	TRBJ1-3	TRBV3-1/TRBV3-2	CASSQPANTGNTIYF	TGTGCCAGCAGCCAACCCGCGAATACTGGAAACACCATATATTTT
.	.	TRBJ2-7	TRBV7-6	CASSLDQGREQYF	TGTGCCAGCAGCTTAGATCAGGGCAGGGAGCAGTACTTC
TRBD1	.	TRBJ2-3	TRBV5-4	CASSGGTGSSTDTQYF	TGTGCCAGCAGCGGGGGGACAGGGTCTAGCACAGATACGCAGTATTTT
.	few	TRBJ2-1	TRBV7-2	CASSPRSPPSYNEQFF	TGTGCCAGCAGCCCTCGGAGTCCCCCATCCTACAATGAGCAGTTCTTC
TRBD1	.	TRBJ2-7	TRBV19	CASSIAGQGTYEQYF	TGTGCCAGTAGTATAGCTGGACAGGGTACCTACGAGCAGTACTTC
.	.	TRBJ2-1	TRBV11-2	CASSSLSRGLSYNEQFF	TGTGCCAGCAGCTCACTTTCGCGGGGGCTCTCCTACAATGAGCAGTTCTTC
TRBD1	.	TRBJ2-7	TRBV27	CASSSRDSHQYF	TGTGCCAGCAGTTCCCGGGACAGTCATCAGTACTTC
TRBD1	once	TRBJ2-2	TRBV29-1	CSVGWGQGTGELFF	TGCAGCGTTGGGTGGGGACAGGGGACCGGGGAGCTGTTTTTT
TRBD1	.	TRBJ1-1	TRBV4-1	CASSHYGQGSEAFF	TGCGCCAGCAGCCATTATGGACAGGGGTCTGAAGCTTTCTTT
TRBD1	.	TRBJ1-2	TRBV5-4	CASSFRDRNYGYTF	TGTGCCAGCAGCTTTCGGGACAGAAACTATGGCTACACCTTC
.	.	TRBJ1-2	TRBV6-5	CASSSTEINYGYTF	TGTGCCAGCAGTTCGACAGAAATTAACTATGGCTACACCTTC
.	.	TRBJ1-1	TRBV4-2	CASSPGRDTEAFF	TGTGCCAGCAGCCCCGGCCGGGACACTGAAGCTTTCTTT
TRBD1	.	TRBJ1-2	TRBV4-1	CASSLTGQVVGYTF	TGCGCCAGCAGCTTAACGGGACAGGTAGTGGGCTACACCTTC
TRBD2	.	TRBJ2-1	TRBV6-1	CASSEFGVAGVSDEQFF	TGTGCCAGCAGTGAATTTGGGGTAGCGGGAGTCTCGGATGAGCAGTTCTTC
.	.	TRBJ2-1	TRBV27	CASSLTGPHEQFF	TGTGCCAGCAGTTTGACAGGTCCCCATGAGCAGTTCTTC
.	.	TRBJ1-2	TRBV25-1	CASTSGPGEGYGYTF	TGTGCCAGCACCTCCGGGCCGGGAGAGGGCTATGGCTACACCTTC
.	.	TRBJ2-7	TRBV2	CASTRWGGASAYEQYF	TGTGCCAGCACCCGGTGGGGGGGGGCCTCGGCCTACGAGCAGTACTTC
TRBD2	.	TRBJ2-1	TRBV7-3	CASSLGLSGGYNEQFF	TGTGCCAGCAGCTTAGGCCTTAGCGGGGGGTACAATGAGCAGTTCTTC
.	once	TRBJ1-1	TRBV6-5	CASSYSGLMNTEAFF	TGTGCCAGCAGTTACTCTGGGCTGATGAACACTGAAGCTTTCTTT